The 3 T cell receptor beta chains below all came from one sample that was sequenced in a study of blood T cells in healthy people across ages. With a J-beta primer mix and a sample-barcoded 5' primer, a second PCR ran about 7 to 12 cycles. TCRdb redid the calling of the 5' RACE reads with MiXCR, one entry per CDR3 protein. The sample lists roughly 2 million distinct CDR3 sequences, about 50% occurring once. The sequenced sample consisted of blood. The origin of the receptors is a woman aged 35 to 49 in good health.

The chain carries TRBV7-9 and TRBJ2-7, with 7 nucleotides matching TRBD1. With 4 bases clipped from V and 0 bases from J, the junction kept 6 bases outside the gene matches. Germline CDR1 reads SEHNR; CDR2 reads FQNEAQ (reference sequence). The CDR3 has 15 amino acids. The DNA of the CDR3 is TGTGCCAGCAGCTCTCCGGGACAGATCTCCTACGAGCAGTACTTC. Protein sequence: CASSSPGQISYEQYF.

The chain carries TRBV6-5 and TRBJ2-7; TRBD1 aligns across 10 bases. This CDR3 spans 15 amino acids. Unmatched junction bases numbered 11, after V lost 5 bases and J lost 7 bases. In germline, CDR1 is MNHEY, CDR2 SVGAGI. The CDR3 nucleotides are TGTGCCAGCAGTAACGACAGGGGGCTACACAATGAGCAGTACTTC. Amino acid sequence: CASSNDRGLHNEQYF.

The V call is TRBV5-1, the J call TRBJ2-5; a possible D gene is TRBD2 (6 bases). The CDR3 is 16 amino acids. CDR1 and CDR2 from the germline V gene are SGHRS and YFSETQ. V was cut by 0 bases and J by 5 bases, with 17 bases left in between. CDR3 protein: CASSLVGGSPGETQYF. For the CDR3, the DNA is TGCGCCAGCAGCTTGGTTGGAGGGTCACCCGGGGAGACCCAGTACTTC.